This record covers a single T cell receptor (beta chain). Its cognate antigen is unknown. The CDR3 extends over 14 amino acids. Trimming removed 4 bases at V and 5 bases at J, with 15 bases between. Germline V gene lookup returns CDR1 ENHRY and CDR2 SYGVKD. The data derive from a study of cytomegalovirus exposure and HLA in healthy donors. General study results and limits: In a later analysis, compared with equally common non-associated chains, HLA-associated beta chains were more expanded.

PCR was performed using 60 Vbeta and 13 Jbeta primers. The method was immunoSEQ multiplex PCR; TCRdb's version includes in-frame clones alone and lacks a portion of them. The data show about 140,000 clones, roughly three quarters seen once. The origin of this receptor is a female donor in good health and CMV-seronegative. This sequence joins TRBV10-3 and TRBJ2-7; D not resolved. What was sequenced was PBMCs. CDR3 in amino acids: CAISAALDEDEQYF. The CDR3 coding sequence is TGTGCCATCAGTGCTGCCCTGGATGAGGACGAGCAGTACTTC.